This T cell receptor beta chain comes out of a study of cytomegalovirus exposure and HLA in healthy donors. General observations from the study: In an earlier analysis, about 87% or about 30%: the productive usage of most TCR beta V segments. The study labeled 150 to 200 TCR beta chains cytomegalovirus-associated.

The PCR ran on 60 Vbeta and 13 Jbeta primers. The protocol was immunoSEQ multiplex PCR, while the TCRdb copy is restricted to in-frame clones and leaves out a portion. The sample shows 100,000 to 150,000 clones, around 67% of them seen only once. Each donor was healthy, and each was a bone marrow donor. Comment on this clone: Its antigen is currently unknown.

This TCR came from a man aged 60-69 years in good health and CMV-seropositive. Material for sequencing was PBMCs.

The CDR3 loop is CGLAGLYNEQFF. CDR3 DNA sequence: TGCGGCTTAGCGGGGCTATACAATGAGCAGTTCTTC. The chain links TRBV29-1 to TRBJ2-1, with TRBD2 matching over 8 bases. CDR1 SQVTM and CDR2 ANQGSEA come from the germline V gene. The CDR3 is made up of 12 amino acids.